The next 23 T cell receptor beta chains were all read from a single sample in a study of T cells in localized non-small cell lung cancer. Data came from immunoSEQ multiplex PCR; TCRdb stores just in-frame clones and leaves some out. The sample lists about 1,100 clones, around 20% occurring once. This material consisted of lung tumor tissue, taken before any cancer treatment. The receptors were gathered from a female donor of 60 years or more with stage I squamous cell lung carcinoma.

Within the sample, this clone is large. The chain combines TRBV30 with TRBJ2-7; 10 bases are shared with TRBD2. The germline CDR1 and CDR2 sequences are GTSNPN and SVGIG (reference sequence). The CDR3 runs 16 residues. V shed 2 bases and J 4 bases; nucleotides not matched to a gene: 11. DNA for the CDR3: TGTGCCTGGAGTTCCGGCCCGGGACTAGCGAATTACGAGCAGTACTTC. Translated, it gives CAWSSGPGLANYEQYF.

This clone turned up a few times. The genes are TRBV11-3 and TRBJ2-3, with D tentatively TRBD2 (5 bases). From germline, CDR1 is SGHNT and CDR2 YENEEA. The CDR3 is 14 amino acids. V was cut by 6 bases and J by 4 bases, with 14 bases left in between. The chain's CDR3 is CASRTAPGADTQYF. In DNA form, the CDR3 reads TGTGCCAGCAGAACGGCCCCCGGGGCAGATACGCAGTATTTT.

Judged by abundance, this clone is medium-sized (0.01 to 0.1%). The chain uses TRBV11-3 and TRBJ2-7, with 11 positions matching TRBD2. The CDR3 has 17 residues. CDR1 is SGHNT, CDR2 YENEEA, per germline. J lost 5 bases, V lost 1 base, and 10 bases had no gene match. The CDR3 loop is CASSLVVAGGPGDEQYF. For the CDR3, the DNA is TGTGCCAGCAGCTTAGTGGTAGCGGGAGGGCCCGGGGACGAGCAGTACTTC.

This chain connects TRBV30 to TRBJ1-5; D gene unclear. The CDR3 runs to 13 residues. Germline V lookup: CDR1 GTSNPN, CDR2 SVGIG (reference sequence). Trimming stripped 0 bases from V and 4 bases from J, with 7 bases between. CDR3 DNA sequence: TGTGCCTGGAGTGTAGAGGTAAATCAGCCCCAGCATTTT. It translates to CAWSVEVNQPQHF.

This clone was found a few times. This chain joins TRBV12-5 and TRBJ2-3; D could derive from TRBD1 or TRBD2 (5 bases each). Germline V gene sequence: CDR1 LGHNT, CDR2 FRNRAP. The V end was cut by 4 bases, the J end by 1 base, with 12 bases between. The CDR3 has 15 residues. In nucleotides, the CDR3 is TGTGCTAGTGGTTCCCGAGGGGCAGGCACAGATACGCAGTATTTT. It yields the protein CASGSRGAGTDTQYF.

This clone was seen a handful of times. The chain links TRBV6-8 to TRBJ1-2; tentatively, D is TRBD1 (5 bases). This CDR3 is 15 amino acids long. Trimming removed 2 bases from V and 0 bases from J, with 10 bases in between. Germline V gene lookup returns CDR1 MNHGY and CDR2 SAAAGT. CDR3 sequence: CASSYPTGANYGYTF. The CDR3 nucleotides are TGTGCCAGCAGTTACCCCACAGGAGCTAACTATGGCTACACCTTC.

This sequence joins TRBV10-2 and TRBJ2-7; D call uncertain. The CDR3 extends over 12 amino acids. Germline CDR1 and CDR2: WSHSY and SAAADI. Between the trimmed V and J ends, which lost 3 bases and 4 bases, there was a span of 7 bases. The CDR3: CASSDPWYEQYF. As DNA, the CDR3 is TGCGCCAGCAGTGACCCTTGGTACGAGCAGTACTTC.

The chain employs TRBV5-1 and TRBJ2-6; a possible D gene is TRBD1 (6 bases). The CDR3 spans 14 residues. Between the trimmed V and J ends, which lost 8 bases and 2 bases, there was a span of 11 bases. Germline CDR1 is SGHRS and CDR2 is YFSETQ. This CDR3 is CASQGSPGANVLTF. The CDR3 bases are TGCGCCAGTCAGGGGAGCCCTGGGGCCAACGTCCTGACTTTC.

V usage is TRBV11-3 and J usage is TRBJ2-5, with 7 bases lining up with TRBD1. Germline CDR1 reads SGHNT; CDR2 reads YENEEA. Germline trimming cut 6 bases from V and 5 bases from J; bases unmatched to any gene: 9. This CDR3 has 14 residues. The CDR3 reads CASSKGQSAETQYF. For the CDR3, the DNA is TGTGCCAGCAGTAAGGGACAGTCTGCGGAGACCCAGTACTTC.

The chain is built from TRBV19 and TRBJ1-4; TRBD1 is a possible D gene (5 bases). Germline lookup yields CDR1 LNHDA and CDR2 SQIVND (reference sequence). This CDR3 is built from 15 residues. Deletions cut 7 bases from V and 4 bases from J, with 16 bases between. The CDR3 spells CASTSSGGYNEKLFF. The CDR3 DNA is TGTGCCAGTACATCTTCTGGGGGATATAATGAAAAACTGTTTTTT.

V usage is TRBV19 and J usage is TRBJ2-3; 9 positions agree with TRBD2. The CDR3 loop spans 15 amino acids. The trim removed 1 base at V and 2 bases at J, leaving 1 base unmatched. Germline CDR1 LNHDA, CDR2 SQIVND (reference sequence). In DNA form, the CDR3 reads TGTGCCAGTAGTATAGCTAGCGGGATCACAGATACGCAGTATTTT. Translated: CASSIASGITDTQYF.

This clone counts as medium-sized. This rearrangement joins TRBV11-3 to TRBJ2-5; TRBD2 matches 9 bases. The germline V gene has CDR1 SGHNT and CDR2 YENEEA. V lost 1 base to trimming and J lost 1 base; unmatched junction nucleotides: 4. CDR3 size: 16 residues. The DNA of the CDR3 is TGTGCCAGCAGCTTAGGGGGACTAGCCGCCCAAGAGACCCAGTACTTC. This sequence encodes CASSLGGLAAQETQYF.

CDR3: CASSQDWGNYGYTF. As DNA, the CDR3 is TGCGCCAGCAGCCAAGATTGGGGTAACTATGGCTACACCTTC. This chain joins TRBV4-1 and TRBJ1-2; D is uncertain. The CDR3 runs to 14 residues. In germline, CDR1 is MGHRA, CDR2 YSYEKL. V lost 0 bases to trimming and J lost 1 base, with 6 bases between them.

In this sample, this clone turned up a few times. This chain links TRBV11-3 with TRBJ2-1; TRBD2 matches at 9 bases. From germline, CDR1 is SGHNT and CDR2 YENEEA. V was clipped by 3 bases and J by 4 bases; unmatched bases: 16. The CDR3 contains 19 residues. CDR3 DNA: TGTGCCAGCAGCTTGAAACCTAGTATTGGTAGCGGGAGTTACAATGAGCAGTTCTTC. It is translated as CASSLKPSIGSGSYNEQFF.

The rearrangement links TRBV18 to TRBJ1-1; D uncertain. The V end was cut by 4 bases, the J end by 3 bases, with 12 bases between. The germline gives CDR1 KGHSH, CDR2 LQKENI. The CDR3 covers 14 residues. The CDR3 reads CASSREFRDTEAFF. CDR3 DNA: TGTGCCAGCTCACGGGAGTTTCGGGACACTGAAGCTTTCTTT.

The CDR3: CASSQGESYYSYNEQFF. In DNA, the CDR3 is TGTGCCAGCAGCCAGGGAGAATCCTACTACTCCTACAATGAGCAGTTCTTC. V and J are TRBV14 and TRBJ2-1, with D possibly TRBD2 on 5 matching bases. Germline CDR1 reads SGHDN; CDR2 reads FVKESK. CDR3 length equals 17 residues. Trimming stripped 3 bases from V and 0 bases from J, with 15 bases between.

This chain joins TRBV11-3 and TRBJ1-2; TRBD1 is a possible D gene (6 bases). This CDR3 spans 14 amino acids. Germline-derived CDR1 and CDR2 are SGHNT and YENEEA. V gave up 5 bases and J gave up 4 bases, with 14 bases separating them. The CDR3 protein is CASSQKGVAYGYTF. Written as DNA, the CDR3 is TGTGCCAGCAGCCAAAAGGGGGTGGCCTATGGCTACACCTTC.

V and J are TRBV2 and TRBJ2-1, with 9 bases lining up with TRBD2. This CDR3 has 19 amino acids. Germline CDR1 and CDR2: SNHLY and FYNNEI. J was trimmed by 0 bases and V by 7 bases; bases with no gene match: 16. In nucleotides, the CDR3 is TGTGCCAGCATCCGAGGGGGACTAGCCGACCCCCACTCCTACAATGAGCAGTTCTTC. Translating gives CASIRGGLADPHSYNEQFF.

This clone was detected only a few times. The chain joins TRBV30 to TRBJ1-1; D uncertain. The length of the CDR3 is 15 residues. The ends were cut back, 0 bases at V and 2 bases at J, with 13 bases in the middle. The germline gives CDR1 GTSNPN, CDR2 SVGIG (reference sequence). In nucleotides, the CDR3 is TGTGCCTGGAGTGTACGGCCAGGACCTAACACTGAAGCTTTCTTT. Its translation is CAWSVRPGPNTEAFF.

This chain joins TRBV9 and TRBJ2-1, with D possibly matching TRBD2 (6 bases). Germline V CDR1 and CDR2: SGDLS, YYNGEE. The CDR3 extends over 16 amino acids. Trimming removed 4 bases at V and 0 bases at J, with 14 bases between. The CDR3 coding sequence is TGTGCCAGCAGCCTGAGCGGAGGGACCTCCTACAATGAGCAGTTCTTC. It is translated as CASSLSGGTSYNEQFF.

This clone was counted between two and nine times. The chain couples TRBV11-3 to TRBJ2-7; D is unresolved. The CDR3 sequence is 15 residues long. Germline CDR1 reads SGHNT; CDR2 reads YENEEA. The V and J ends lost 4 bases and 2 bases respectively, with 15 bases between them. The CDR3 protein is CASSSGGAKTYEQYF. The CDR3 DNA reads TGTGCCAGCAGCTCAGGCGGAGCGAAAACCTACGAGCAGTACTTC.

The chain is built from TRBV6-8 and TRBJ2-7; 11 bases fit TRBD2. The CDR3 spans 14 residues. The V gene's germline CDR1 is MNHGY and CDR2 SAAAGT. V was pared by 6 bases and J by 7 bases, with 8 bases of the junction left unmatched. The CDR3 sequence is CASSLLAGGHEQYF. The CDR3 coding sequence is TGTGCCAGCAGCCTATTAGCGGGAGGGCATGAGCAGTACTTC.

This clone showed up just a few times. The chain couples TRBV11-3 to TRBJ1-3; D is possibly TRBD1 (5 bases). Trimming took 5 bases from V and 0 from J, leaving 20 bases between them. The CDR3 has 18 residues. Germline lookup yields CDR1 SGHNT and CDR2 YENEEA. The CDR3 loop is CASSRRKGGVSSGNTIYF. The CDR3 region has the DNA TGTGCCAGCAGCCGGCGGAAAGGAGGGGTTTCCTCTGGAAACACCATATATTTT. Variable domain in full (rest from reference TRBV11-3 and TRBJ1-3): EAGVVQSPRYKIIEKKQPVAFWCNPISGHNTLYWYLQNLGQGPELLIRYENEEAVDDSQLPKDRFSAERLKGVDSTLKIQPAELGDSAVYLCASSRRKGGVSSGNTIYFGEGSWLTVV.